This TCR beta chain stems from a study of blood T cell repertoires in COVID-19. Turning to the study itself: In each case, the material was cDNA or gDNA derived from T cells, B-cell-depleted T cells, or PBMCs.

Sequencing used immunoSEQ multiplex PCR; TCRdb keeps in-frame clones, though not all of them. The sample includes some 150,000 clones, 80% of them seen just once. V was trimmed by 2 bases and J by 2 bases, leaving 12 bases between them. This CDR3 contains 15 residues. CDR1 and CDR2 (germline): MNHEY, SMNVEV (reference sequence). The rearrangement links TRBV27 to TRBJ1-1; tentative D call: TRBD1 (6 bases). The clonotype comes from a man in his sixties with active or convalescent COVID-19. Material for sequencing was peripheral blood. The CDR3 DNA is TGTGCCAGCAGTTTAGGATCAGGGGCAAACACTGAAGCTTTCTTT. This gives the protein CASSLGSGANTEAFF.